The source of this T cell receptor beta chain is a study of blood T cell repertoires in COVID-19. Profiled with immunoSEQ multiplex PCR; TCRdb holds only in-frame clones, not every one. In the table there are hundreds of thousands of clones, around 90% of which are singletons. The source of this sequence is a man aged 18 to 29 with active or convalescent COVID-19. The material sequenced was peripheral blood.

DNA of the CDR3: TGTGCCAGCAGCTTCGGGACAGGATTTAATGAAAAACTGTTTTTT. Translating gives CASSFGTGFNEKLFF. This sequence joins TRBV5-6 and TRBJ1-4, with TRBD1 identical over 8 bases. Trimming took 2 bases from V and 4 from J; bases not matched to a gene: 4. Looked up from germline, CDR1 is SGHDT and CDR2 is YYEEEE. This CDR3 is 15 amino acids long.